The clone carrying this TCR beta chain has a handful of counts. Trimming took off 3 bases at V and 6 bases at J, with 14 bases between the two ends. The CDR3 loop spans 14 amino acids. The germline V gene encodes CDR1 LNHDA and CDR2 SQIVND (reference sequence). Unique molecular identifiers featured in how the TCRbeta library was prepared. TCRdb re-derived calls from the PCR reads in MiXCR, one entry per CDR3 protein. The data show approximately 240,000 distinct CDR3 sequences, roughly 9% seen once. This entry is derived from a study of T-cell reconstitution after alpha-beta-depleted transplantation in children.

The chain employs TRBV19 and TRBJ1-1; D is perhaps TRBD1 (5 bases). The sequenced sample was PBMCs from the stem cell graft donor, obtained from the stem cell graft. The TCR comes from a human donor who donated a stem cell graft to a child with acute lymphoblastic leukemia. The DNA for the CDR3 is TGTGCCAGTAGTATTTTGGGGCGCTCCCCTGAAGCTTTCTTT. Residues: CASSILGRSPEAFF.